The next 20 T cell receptor beta chains were all read from a single sample in a study of CD8 T cells in Susac syndrome. With random hexamers, roughly 0.45 to 1 ug RNA was reverse transcribed. TCRdb processed the immunoSEQ multiplex PCR reads anew with MiXCR; each CDR3 protein has one entry. The sample carries under 85,000 distinct CDR3 sequences, approximately 94% recorded once. Sequencing was carried out using CD8+ T cells from PBMCs. Receptors originate from a human donor with multiple sclerosis.

This clonotype was seen just once. The chain carries TRBV12-3 or TRBV12-4 and TRBJ1-2; D unclear. V lost 1 base and J 3 bases, leaving 12 bases between the germline ends. The CDR3 has 15 residues. The CDR3 sequence: CASSLGTLADYGYTF. For the CDR3, the DNA is TGTGCCAGCAGTTTAGGGACCCTGGCAGACTATGGCTACACCTTC.

This clonotype was observed a single time. The chain joins TRBV6-5 to TRBJ2-3; 7 bases line up with TRBD2. The V segment lost 2 bases and the J segment 6 bases; nucleotides outside the gene matches: 2. The CDR3 sequence is 13 residues long. CDR1 MNHEY and CDR2 SVGAGI come from the germline V gene. DNA of the CDR3: TGTGCCAGCAGTTACGGGAGGGCGGATACGCAGTATTTT. Translation gives CASSYGRADTQYF.

The V and J genes are TRBV5-1 and TRBJ2-1; 11 positions match TRBD2. Germline trimming cut 2 bases from V and 6 bases from J; bases unmatched to any gene: 10. Looked up from germline, CDR1 is SGHRS and CDR2 is YFSETQ. The CDR3 spans 17 residues. The CDR3 bases are TGCGCCAGCAGCTTTCCCTTAGCGGGAGGGCCGGGCAATGAGCAGTTCTTC. Encoded protein: CASSFPLAGGPGNEQFF.

This chain uses TRBV4-1 with TRBJ2-5, with D uncertain. This CDR3 has 14 residues. Trimming removed 0 bases at V and 5 bases at J, with 10 bases between. The germline V gene encodes CDR1 MGHRA and CDR2 YSYEKL. CDR3 residues: CASSQDPGWETQYF. CDR3 bases: TGCGCCAGCAGCCAAGACCCGGGCTGGGAGACCCAGTACTTC.

This clonotype was counted once. V is TRBV5-6 and J is TRBJ1-5, with D unresolved. Trimming shortened V by 0 bases and J by 2 bases, and 6 bases separated the two germline ends. This CDR3 is 14 amino acids long. Germline CDR1 and CDR2: SGHDT and YYEEEE. The CDR3 DNA sequence: TGTGCCAGCAGCTTGGCGGCAGGCAATCAGCCCCAGCATTTT. Its protein is CASSLAAGNQPQHF.

The gene calls are TRBV29-1 and TRBJ2-1, with D perhaps being TRBD1 or TRBD2 (5 bases each). With 4 bases removed from V and 9 bases from J, the gap between germline ends came to 22 bases. The CDR3 length is 15 residues. CDR1 SQVTM and CDR2 ANQGSEA come from the germline V gene. The CDR3 DNA reads as TGCAGCGTTGGGGGGTTCGGGGACGTCGGTGGTGAGCAGTTCTTC. Amino acids: CSVGGFGDVGGEQFF.

This chain uses TRBV20-1 with TRBJ1-2; tentative D call: TRBD1 (6 bases). The ends were cut back, 6 bases at V and 4 bases at J, with 21 bases in the middle. The germline gives CDR1 DFQATT, CDR2 SNEGSKA (reference sequence). The length of the CDR3 is 15 residues. The CDR3 coding sequence is TGCAGTGCGACACTTACAGGGTGGGGCGGCTATGGCTACACCTTC. Protein product: CSATLTGWGGYGYTF.

The chain has TRBV9 and TRBJ2-3, with 7 nucleotides matching TRBD1. Germline values: CDR1 SGDLS, CDR2 YYNGEE. The CDR3 runs 15 residues. With 0 bases clipped from V and 4 bases from J, the junction kept 5 bases outside the gene matches. CDR3 amino acids: CASSVEGAVADTQYF. Here the CDR3 DNA reads TGTGCCAGCAGCGTAGAGGGGGCGGTGGCAGATACGCAGTATTTT.

V is TRBV7-2 and J is TRBJ2-3; D is undetermined. CDR1 is SGHTA, CDR2 FQGNSA, per germline. V shed 1 base and J shed 0 bases, with 5 bases lying between them. The CDR3 runs 14 residues. The CDR3 DNA follows: TGTGCCAGCAGCTTAGAGCTTAGCACAGATACGCAGTATTTT. Translating it yields CASSLELSTDTQYF.

V is TRBV27 and J is TRBJ2-1; D unclear. V was shortened by 2 bases and J by 6 bases, with 8 bases between the two germline ends. The CDR3 consists of 13 residues. The germline CDR1 and CDR2 sequences are MNHEY and SMNVEV (reference sequence). This CDR3 reads CASSLNRINEQFF. CDR3 sequence (DNA): TGTGCCAGCAGTTTAAACCGCATCAATGAGCAGTTCTTC.

This clonotype was counted once. The genes are TRBV30 and TRBJ1-2, with TRBD1 as a possible D gene (5 bases). The CDR3 sequence is 14 residues long. Germline CDR1 is GTSNPN and CDR2 is SVGIG (reference sequence). The V gene lost 2 bases and the J gene lost 4 bases, with 14 bases spanning the gap. CDR3 loop: CAWSQVTASYGYTF. CDR3 in DNA: TGTGCCTGGAGTCAGGTGACAGCAAGCTATGGCTACACCTTC.

The V call is TRBV2, the J call TRBJ1-5; TRBD1 agrees at 9 bases. Germline values: CDR1 SNHLY, CDR2 FYNNEI. The CDR3 loop spans 15 amino acids. After removal of 5 bases from V and 0 bases from J, the junction contained 2 bases not matched to a gene. In DNA, the CDR3 is TGTGCCAGCAGTCGACAGGGGGATAGCAATCAGCCCCAGCATTTT. Translating gives CASSRQGDSNQPQHF.

The V gene is TRBV20-1, the J gene TRBJ2-1, with TRBD2 matching over 12 bases. J was trimmed by 8 bases and V by 7 bases; bases with no gene match: 9. The V gene's germline CDR1 is DFQATT and CDR2 SNEGSKA (reference sequence). This CDR3 spans 14 amino acids. DNA of the CDR3: TGCAGTGTCCTGACTAGCGGGAGTCTCTATGAGCAGTTCTTC. Translating gives CSVLTSGSLYEQFF.

This clonotype was picked up one time. The gene calls are TRBV4-3 and TRBJ2-7; maybe TRBD2 (6 bases). Germline V lookup: CDR1 LGHNA, CDR2 YSLEER. V was pared by 0 bases and J by 6 bases, with 15 bases between. The CDR3 consists of 15 residues. CDR3 sequence: CASSQDTGGTSEQYF. The CDR3 nucleotides are TGCGCCAGCAGCCAAGATACGGGCGGGACGTCCGAGCAGTACTTC.

In regard to this clonotype: Because the CDR3's place on the DNA is in doubt, the DNA is left out and the CDR3 is given as listed by TCRdb. V usage is TRBV7-5 and J usage is TRBJ1-1; TRBD1 was called by the table and not checked on the DNA. TRBV7-5 is a recognized pseudogene. The CDR3 is 16 residues long, ends included. Here the CDR3 reads CISVSVEDRENTEAFF.

The table lists this clonotype with a count of one. This chain connects TRBV19 to TRBJ1-1; maybe TRBD1 (6 bases). This CDR3 region has 15 residues. Per the germline V gene, CDR1 is LNHDA and CDR2 is SQIVND (reference sequence). V was clipped by 1 base and J by 0 bases, with 9 bases between them. The CDR3 reads CASSIVGTMNTEAFF. The DNA of the CDR3 is TGTGCCAGTAGTATAGTAGGGACAATGAACACTGAAGCTTTCTTT. The full variable domain, completed using reference TRBV19 and TRBJ1-1, is DGGITQSPKYLFRKEGQNVTLSCEQNLNHDAMYWYRQDPGQGLRLIYYSQIVNDFQKGDIAEGYSVSREKKESFPLTVTSAQKNPTAFYLCASSIVGTMNTEAFFGQGTRLTVV.

The rearrangement uses TRBV5-1 and TRBJ2-7; D possibly matches TRBD1 or TRBD2 (5 bases each). CDR3 length: 12 residues. V lost 0 bases and J lost 6, with 7 bases in between. Germline V CDR1 and CDR2: SGHRS, YFSETQ. The CDR3 reads CASSLGGVEQYF. The CDR3, as DNA: TGCGCCAGCAGCTTGGGAGGGGTCGAGCAGTACTTC. Together with reference TRBV5-1 and TRBJ2-7, the CDR3 gives the full variable domain: KAGVTQTPRYLIKTRGQQVTLSCSPISGHRSVSWYQQTPGQGLQFLFEYFSETQRNKGNFPGRFSGRQFSNSRSEMNVSTLELGDSALYLCASSLGGVEQYFGPGTRLTVT.

This chain joins TRBV24-1 and TRBJ2-3; 7 positions agree with TRBD2. J lost 5 bases, V lost 0 bases, and 10 bases had no gene match. The CDR3 contains 17 residues. Germline CDR1 KGHDR, CDR2 SFDVKD. The CDR3: CATSDLASGEVQDTQYF. The CDR3 DNA sequence: TGTGCCACCAGTGATTTGGCCAGCGGGGAAGTTCAAGATACGCAGTATTTT.

V is TRBV6-1 and J is TRBJ2-7; 7 bases are shared with TRBD1. Trimming at V came to 7 bases and at J to 5 bases, leaving 8 bases not matched to a gene. Germline loops: CDR1 MNHNS, CDR2 SASEGT. This CDR3 has 13 amino acids. CDR3 coding DNA: TGTGCCAGCATTATGACAGGGCTCAACGAGCAGTACTTC. Protein: CASIMTGLNEQYF.

The chain combines TRBV3-1 with TRBJ2-2; D not certain. Germline lookup yields CDR1 LGHDT and CDR2 YNNKEL (reference sequence). The CDR3 is made up of 12 amino acids. V shed 11 bases and J shed 0 bases, with 7 bases lying between them. This CDR3 is CAATANTGELFF. DNA of the CDR3: TGTGCCGCCACAGCGAACACCGGGGAGCTGTTTTTT.